The source of this T cell receptor (beta chain) is a study of T cell responses to AZD1222 COVID-19 vaccine. The length of the CDR3 is 14 residues. The V end was cut by 4 bases, the J end by 4 bases, with 11 bases between. Per the germline V gene, CDR1 is GTSNPN and CDR2 is SVGIG (reference sequence). Repertoires were generated with immunoSEQ multiplex PCR, while TCRdb's copy carries only in-frame clones and drops some. The sample has over 80,000 clones, 85% to 90% seen once. The V call is TRBV30, the J call TRBJ1-6; D call uncertain. The TCR comes from an adult in good health. Sequenced here: peripheral blood, sampled on day 0 of AZD1222 vaccination. CDR3 sequence reads: CAWTRLQYNSPLHF. For the CDR3, the DNA is TGTGCCTGGACCCGGCTACAGTATAATTCACCCCTCCACTTT.